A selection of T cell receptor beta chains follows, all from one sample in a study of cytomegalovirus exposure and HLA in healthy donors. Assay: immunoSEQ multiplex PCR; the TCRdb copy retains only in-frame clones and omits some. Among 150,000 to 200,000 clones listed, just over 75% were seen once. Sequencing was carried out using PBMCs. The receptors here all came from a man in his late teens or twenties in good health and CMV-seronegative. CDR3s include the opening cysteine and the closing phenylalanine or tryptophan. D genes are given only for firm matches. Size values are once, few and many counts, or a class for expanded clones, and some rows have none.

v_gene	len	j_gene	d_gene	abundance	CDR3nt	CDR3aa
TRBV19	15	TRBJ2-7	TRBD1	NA	TGTGCCAGTAAGGTTTCGACAGGGGCCTCCTACGAGCAGTACTTC	CASKVSTGASYEQYF
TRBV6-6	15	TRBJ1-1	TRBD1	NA	TGTGCCAGCAGTTACTTACAGGGGAGGTTGACTGAAGCTTTCTTT	CASSYLQGRLTEAFF
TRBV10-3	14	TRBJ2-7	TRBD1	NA	TGTGCCATCAGTGACCTACAGGGGCCCTACGAGCAGTACTTC	CAISDLQGPYEQYF
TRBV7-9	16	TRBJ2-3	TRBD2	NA	TGTGCCAGCAGCTTTGGTAGCGGGGGGAGCACAGATACGCAGTATTTT	CASSFGSGGSTDTQYF
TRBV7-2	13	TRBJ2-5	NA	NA	TGTGCCAGCAGCCACCCCCGGGGAGAGACCCAGTACTTC	CASSHPRGETQYF
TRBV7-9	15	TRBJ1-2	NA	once	TGTGCCAGCAGCTTGAGGACGGGAGAAGGAGAAGGCTACGCCTTC	CASSLRTGEGEGYAF
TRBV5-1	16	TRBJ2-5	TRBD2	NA	TGCGCCAGCAGCTCCGGGACTAGCGGGCCCGGGGAGACCCAGTACTTC	CASSSGTSGPGETQYF
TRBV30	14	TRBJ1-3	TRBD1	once	TGTGCCTGGAGGACAGGGAACTCAGGAAACACCATATATTTT	CAWRTGNSGNTIYF
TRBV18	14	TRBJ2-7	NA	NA	TGTGCCAGCTCACCACCGCCCCATGGCAACGAGCAGTACTTC	CASSPPPHGNEQYF
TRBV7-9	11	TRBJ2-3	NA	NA	TGTGCCAGCAGCTTAAGAGGGTCGCAGTATTTT	CASSLRGSQYF
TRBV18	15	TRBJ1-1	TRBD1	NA	TGTGCCAGCTCACACGGACAGGGATCGAACACTGAAGCTTTCTTT	CASSHGQGSNTEAFF
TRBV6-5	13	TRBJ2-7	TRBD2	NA	TGTGCCAGCATTCCAGCGGGATCCAACGAGCAGTACTTC	CASIPAGSNEQYF
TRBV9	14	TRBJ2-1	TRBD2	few	TGTGCCAGCAGCGTAGATCTAGCGGGGGTTGAGCAGTTCTTC	CASSVDLAGVEQFF
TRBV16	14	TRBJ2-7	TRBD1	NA	TGTGCCAGCAGCCCCGGACAGGAACCGTACGAGCAGTACTTC	CASSPGQEPYEQYF
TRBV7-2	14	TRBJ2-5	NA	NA	TGTGCCAGCAGCGTCACAGGGTACCAAGAGACCCAGTACTTC	CASSVTGYQETQYF
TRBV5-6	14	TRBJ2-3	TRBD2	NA	TGTGCCAGCAGTAAGCGGGGGGTAACAGATACGCAGTATTTT	CASSKRGVTDTQYF
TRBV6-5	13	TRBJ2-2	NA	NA	TGTGCCAGCAGCCGGATCGGGATCGGGGAGCTGTTTTTT	CASSRIGIGELFF
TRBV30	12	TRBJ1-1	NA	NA	TGTGCCTGGAGCCGAGGACTGCCCGAAGCTTTCTTT	CAWSRGLPEAFF
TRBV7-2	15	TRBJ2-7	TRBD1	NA	TGTGCCAGCAGCTTAATCCACAGGGGGACCTACGAGCAGTACTTC	CASSLIHRGTYEQYF
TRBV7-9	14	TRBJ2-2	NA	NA	TGTGCCAGCAGCTTAATACTTAACACCGGGGAGCTGTTTTTT	CASSLILNTGELFF
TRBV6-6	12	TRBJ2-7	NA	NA	TGTGCCAGCAGTGACGATAACTACGAGCAGTACTTC	CASSDDNYEQYF
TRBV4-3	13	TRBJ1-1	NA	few	TGCGCCAGCAGCCAAGATAAGCGGACGCGAGCTTTCTTT	CASSQDKRTRAFF
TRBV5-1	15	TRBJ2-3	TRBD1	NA	TGCGCCAGCAGCTTGGCCAGGGGGTTCACAGATACGCAGTATTTT	CASSLARGFTDTQYF
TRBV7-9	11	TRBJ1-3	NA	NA	TGTGCCAGCAGCTTCGGGGACACCATATATTTT	CASSFGDTIYF
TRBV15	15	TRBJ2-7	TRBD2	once	TGTGCCACCAGCCGAGGGACTAGCGGGTTATACGAGCAGTACTTC	CATSRGTSGLYEQYF
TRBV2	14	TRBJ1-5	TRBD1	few	TGTGCCAGCAGGCCGGGACAGGGAGTTCAGCCCCAGCATTTT	CASRPGQGVQPQHF
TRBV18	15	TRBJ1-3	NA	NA	TGTGCCAGCTCACAGAGAGCGGTCTCTGGAAACACCATATATTTT	CASSQRAVSGNTIYF
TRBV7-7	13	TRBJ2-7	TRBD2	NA	TGTGCTAGCAGCTTAGCGGGAGGGAACGAGCAGTACTTC	CASSLAGGNEQYF
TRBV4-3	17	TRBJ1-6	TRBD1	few	TGCGCCAGCAGCCAAGGGGGACCCGGGACAGGACCCTCACCCCTCCACTTT	CASSQGGPGTGPSPLHF
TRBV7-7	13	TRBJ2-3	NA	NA	TGTGCTAGCAGCTTAGGCAGGCAAGATACGCAGTATTTT	CASSLGRQDTQYF
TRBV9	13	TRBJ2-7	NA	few	TGTGCCAGCAGCGTAGAGTGGGGGGACGAGCAGTACTTC	CASSVEWGDEQYF
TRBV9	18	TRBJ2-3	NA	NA	TGTGCCAGCAGCTACGCTTCCACGGGAGCGCCAACTACAGATACGCAGTATTTT	CASSYASTGAPTTDTQYF
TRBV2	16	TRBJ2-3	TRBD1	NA	TGTGCCAGCAGTGAAGGGGACAGGGTAAACACAGATACGCAGTATTTT	CASSEGDRVNTDTQYF
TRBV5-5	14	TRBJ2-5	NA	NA	TGTGCCAGCAGCTTGCGCGCGGACCAAGAGACCCAGTACTTC	CASSLRADQETQYF
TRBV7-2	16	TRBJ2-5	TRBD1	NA	TGTGCCAGCAGCCTAGCGAGGACAGGGGACCAAGAGACCCAGTACTTC	CASSLARTGDQETQYF
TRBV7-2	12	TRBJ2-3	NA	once	TGTGCCAGCAGCTTAGCGATAGTGCAGCAGTATTTT	CASSLAIVQQYF
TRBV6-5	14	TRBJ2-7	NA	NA	TGTGCCACCCGAGGGGGACACAGCGGCTACGAGCAGTACTTC	CATRGGHSGYEQYF
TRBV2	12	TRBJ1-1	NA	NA	TGTGCCAGCAGTTACATTAACACTGAAGCTTTCTTT	CASSYINTEAFF
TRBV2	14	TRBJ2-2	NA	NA	TGTGCCAGCAGTGGGAGGACTACCAAGGGGGAGCTGTTTTTT	CASSGRTTKGELFF
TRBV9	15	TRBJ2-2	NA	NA	TGTGCCAGCAGCGTTACTAGCTCGAACACCGGGGAGCTGTTTTTT	CASSVTSSNTGELFF
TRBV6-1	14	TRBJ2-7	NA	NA	TGTGCCAGCAGTGAAGGTGGGACAAGGTACGAGCAGTACTTC	CASSEGGTRYEQYF
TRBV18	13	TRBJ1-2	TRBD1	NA	TGTGCCAGCTCAGAACAGGGGGCCGGGGGCTACACCTTC	CASSEQGAGGYTF